The 18 T cell receptor beta chains below come from one sample, sequenced in a study of T cell responses to AZD1222 COVID-19 vaccine. Clones were sequenced by immunoSEQ multiplex PCR, and TCRdb holds only the in-frame ones, with some missing. The data contain some 90,000 clones, about 86% of them singletons. Sequenced here: peripheral blood, sampled on day 0 of AZD1222 vaccination. The source of these receptors is an adult in good health.

This chain connects TRBV4-1 to TRBJ2-7; perhaps D is TRBD1 or TRBD2 (5 bases each). The length of the CDR3 is 17 residues. V was pared by 0 bases and J by 2 bases, with 17 bases between. In germline, CDR1 is MGHRA, CDR2 YSYEKL. CDR3 loop: CASSQETGAREPYEQYF. The CDR3 DNA sequence: TGCGCCAGCAGCCAAGAAACCGGGGCCCGAGAACCCTACGAGCAGTACTTC.

This clone has just one count. This sequence joins TRBV18 and TRBJ2-2; the D gene is possibly TRBD1 (6 bases). The CDR3 has 16 residues. The germline CDR1 and CDR2 sequences are KGHSH and LQKENI. V lost 6 bases, J lost 0 bases, and 14 bases lay in between. The CDR3: CASSPGTPANTGELFF. CDR3 DNA: TGTGCCAGCTCGCCCGGGACACCGGCGAACACCGGGGAGCTGTTTTTT. Based on the CDR3 plus reference TRBV18 and TRBJ2-2, the full variable domain is NAGVMQNPRHLVRRRGQEARLRCSPMKGHSHVYWYRQLPEEGLKFMVYLQKENIIDESGMPKERFSAEFPKEGPSILRIQQVVRGDSAAYFCASSPGTPANTGELFFGEGSRLTVL.

This clone was found once. The chain uses TRBV5-5 and TRBJ2-5; the match to TRBD1 covers 7 bases. The CDR3 is 14 residues long. Trimming took 5 bases from V and 4 from J; bases not matched to a gene: 8. CDR1 is SGHKS and CDR2 is YYEKEE in the germline V gene (reference sequence). The CDR3 bases are TGTGCCAGCAGTAGCTCACAGGGGCGAGAGACCCAGTACTTC. Its protein is CASSSSQGRETQYF.

As concerns this clone: Other DNA sequences in this sample translate to the same CDR3. The genes are TRBV7-9 and TRBJ1-1; TRBD1 matches at 8 bases. V gave up 5 bases and J gave up 0 bases; unmatched junction bases: 2. The CDR3 spans 14 residues. From germline, CDR1 is SEHNR and CDR2 FQNEAQ (reference sequence). The CDR3 loop reads CASSRQGLNTEAFF. In DNA form, the CDR3 reads TGTGCCAGCAGCAGACAGGGGTTGAACACTGAAGCTTTCTTT.

In this sample, this clone turned up a few times. V is TRBV5-4 and J is TRBJ2-2; 11 bases fit TRBD2. Germline CDR1 reads SGHNT; CDR2 reads YYREEE (reference sequence). Trimming cost V 4 bases and J 5 bases; bases outside gene matches: 4. The CDR3 has 15 residues. The CDR3: CASSELAGVTGELFF. The DNA of the CDR3 is TGTGCCAGCAGCGAACTAGCGGGAGTGACCGGGGAGCTGTTTTTT.

The V call is TRBV28, the J call TRBJ2-2, with 11 bases matching TRBD2. Germline values: CDR1 MDHEN, CDR2 SYDVKM. V lost 6 bases, J lost 4 bases, and 13 bases stayed unmatched. The CDR3 sequence is 18 residues long. Here the CDR3 reads CASRTTNSGREATGELFF. CDR3 DNA sequence: TGTGCCAGCAGAACGACTAATAGCGGGAGGGAGGCCACCGGGGAGCTGTTTTTT.

The gene calls are TRBV11-2 and TRBJ1-4; no firm D call. From germline, CDR1 is SGHAT and CDR2 FQNNGV. The ends were cut back, 1 base at V and 5 bases at J, with 20 bases in the middle. CDR3 size: 18 residues. CDR3 bases: TGTGCCAGCAGCTTAGGGACCGGTGGGCGCAAACTCAATGAAAAACTGTTTTTT. Its protein is CASSLGTGGRKLNEKLFF.

The gene calls are TRBV10-3 and TRBJ1-2, with D possibly being TRBD1 (5 bases). V lost 4 bases and J lost 8, with 17 bases in between. The CDR3 has 14 residues. CDR1 is ENHRY and CDR2 is SYGVKD in the germline V gene. The CDR3 loop reads CAISAYGGRGGYTF. CDR3 DNA: TGTGCCATCAGTGCATATGGTGGTAGGGGAGGCTACACCTTC.

This sequence joins TRBV7-3 and TRBJ2-7; weak D call: TRBD1 (6 bases). Germline loops: CDR1 SGHTA, CDR2 FQGTGA. Trimming shortened V by 5 bases and J by 1 base, and 12 bases separated the two germline ends. This CDR3 comprises 14 residues. The CDR3 DNA reads TGTGCCAGCAGCCTTAAGGGGGAGTCCTACGAGCAGTACTTC. Translating gives CASSLKGESYEQYF. Based on the CDR3 plus reference TRBV7-3 and TRBJ2-7, the full variable domain is GAGVSQTPSNKVTEKGKYVELRCDPISGHTALYWYRQSLGQGPEFLIYFQGTGAADDSGLPNDRFFAVRPEGSVSTLKIQRTERGDSAVYLCASSLKGESYEQYFGPGTRLTVT.

This chain links TRBV5-1 with TRBJ2-7, with D possibly matching TRBD1 (6 bases). Germline V CDR1 and CDR2: SGHRS, YFSETQ. The CDR3 length is 15 residues. The V gene lost 2 bases and the J gene lost 0 bases, with 12 bases spanning the gap. The CDR3 loop is CASSFSGTTSYEQYF. The CDR3 DNA sequence: TGCGCCAGCAGCTTTTCCGGGACAACCTCCTACGAGCAGTACTTC.

This clone appeared once. CDR3 DNA sequence: TGTGCCAGCAGCCAAGCCGGGACTAGCGGGTACCAAGAGACCCAGTACTTC. It yields the protein CASSQAGTSGYQETQYF. The chain employs TRBV4-2 and TRBJ2-5; 12 nucleotides align to TRBD2. The CDR3 consists of 17 residues. Trimming cost V 1 base and J 0 bases; bases outside gene matches: 3. Germline V gives CDR1 LGHNA, CDR2 YNFKEQ.

CDR3 DNA: TGTGCCAGCACCCCGGGCGGGAAAGAGACCCAGTACTTC. Residues: CASTPGGKETQYF. V usage is TRBV6-5 and J usage is TRBJ2-5, with D possibly being TRBD2 (6 bases). The CDR3 length is 13 residues. Per germline, CDR1 MNHEY and CDR2 SVGAGI. V was pared by 7 bases and J by 3 bases, with 12 bases between.

V gene TRBV11-2 combines with J gene TRBJ1-2; 9 nucleotides line up with TRBD1. V lost 6 bases to trimming and J lost 3 bases; unmatched junction nucleotides: 5. Germline CDR1 and CDR2: SGHAT and FQNNGV. This CDR3 comprises 14 residues. The CDR3 reads CASSDTGGYYGYTF. DNA of the CDR3: TGTGCCAGCAGTGATACAGGGGGCTACTATGGCTACACCTTC.

This clone was picked up a small number of times. V is TRBV28 and J is TRBJ2-7; D unclear. Germline loops: CDR1 MDHEN, CDR2 SYDVKM. Deletions cut 5 bases from V and 7 bases from J, with 9 bases between. The CDR3 totals 11 residues. Written as DNA, the CDR3 is TGTGCCAGCAGTCCCTTCGGGGAGCAGTACTTC. Amino acid sequence: CASSPFGEQYF. Full variable domain (remainder filled in from reference TRBV28 and TRBJ2-7): DVKVTQSSRYLVKRTGEKVFLECVQDMDHENMFWYRQDPGLGLRLIYFSYDVKMKEKGDIPEGYSVSREKKERFSLILESASTNQTSMYLCASSPFGEQYFGPGTRLTVT.

In DNA, the CDR3 is TGTGCCAGCAGTTTTGCGGCAGGGGGCTCTGAAGCTTTCTTT. Amino acid sequence: CASSFAAGGSEAFF. The chain recombines TRBV28 with TRBJ1-1; 8 nucleotides match TRBD1. V shed 3 bases and J 6 bases; nucleotides not matched to a gene: 6. Per germline, CDR1 MDHEN and CDR2 SYDVKM. This CDR3 contains 14 residues.

In its sample, this clone was seen once. The rearrangement joins TRBV5-1 to TRBJ2-2; no clear D gene. The germline V gene has CDR1 SGHRS and CDR2 YFSETQ. The V end was cut by 1 base, the J end by 1 base, with 8 bases between. This CDR3 region has 15 residues. The CDR3 nucleotides read TGCGCCAGCAGCTTGAGCAGAGAGAACACCGGGGAGCTGTTTTTT. This gives the protein CASSLSRENTGELFF.

The rearrangement joins TRBV5-8 to TRBJ2-7, with a tentative D call TRBD2 (5 bases). This CDR3 is built from 15 residues. Trimming took 0 bases from V and 2 from J, leaving 12 bases between them. Germline CDR1 is SGHTS and CDR2 is YDEGEE. CDR3 nucleotide sequence: TGTGCCAGCAGCTTGGGGGCGGGCCTTCCCTACGAGCAGTACTTC. Translating gives CASSLGAGLPYEQYF.

CDR3 nucleotides: TGTGCCAGCAGCCCGCACGGGGAGACCCAGTACTTC. Residues: CASSPHGETQYF. The rearrangement links TRBV7-9 to TRBJ2-5, with D unresolved. CDR3 length: 12 residues. Between the trimmed V and J ends, which lost 5 bases and 5 bases, there was a span of 9 bases. Looked up from germline, CDR1 is SEHNR and CDR2 is FQNEAQ (reference sequence).